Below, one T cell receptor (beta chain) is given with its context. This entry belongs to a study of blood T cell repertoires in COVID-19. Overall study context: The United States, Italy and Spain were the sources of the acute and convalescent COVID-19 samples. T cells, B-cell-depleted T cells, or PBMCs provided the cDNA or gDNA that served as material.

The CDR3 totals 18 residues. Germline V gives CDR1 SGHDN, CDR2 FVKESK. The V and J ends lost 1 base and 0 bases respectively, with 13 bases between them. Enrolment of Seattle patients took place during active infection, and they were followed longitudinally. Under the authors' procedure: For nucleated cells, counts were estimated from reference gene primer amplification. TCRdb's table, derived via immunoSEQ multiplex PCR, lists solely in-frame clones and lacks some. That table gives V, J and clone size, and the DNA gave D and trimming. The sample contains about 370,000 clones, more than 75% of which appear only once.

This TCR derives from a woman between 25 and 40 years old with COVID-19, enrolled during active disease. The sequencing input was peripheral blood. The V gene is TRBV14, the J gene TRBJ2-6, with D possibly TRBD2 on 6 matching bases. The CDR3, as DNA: TGTGCCAGCAGCCAAGGGTGGGACTCCCTCTCTGGGGCCAACGTCCTGACTTTC. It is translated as CASSQGWDSLSGANVLTF.